These 22 T cell receptor beta chains were all obtained from the same sample, sequenced in a study of CD8+ T cells in alopecia areata. Isolated RNA was reverse transcribed into cDNA used as the sequencing template. Measured with immunoSEQ multiplex PCR; TCRdb has only the in-frame clones, and not every one. The sample lists some 100,000 clones, 55% to 65% occurring once. Sequencing used CD4+ T cells sorted from blood. These receptors all come from a human donor in good health.

The chain uses TRBV2 and TRBJ2-2; TRBD1 matches at 7 bases. The CDR3 contains 15 residues. Trimming removed 3 bases from V and 3 bases from J; junction bases left unmatched: 4. CDR1 is SNHLY, CDR2 FYNNEI, per germline. In nucleotides, the CDR3 is TGTGCCAGCAGTGACAGGACAGGAGACACCGGGGAGCTGTTTTTT. Amino acid sequence: CASSDRTGDTGELFF.

The rearrangement joins TRBV29-1 to TRBJ1-2; 8 bases fit TRBD1. V dropped 6 bases and J dropped 7; count of bases not matched to a gene: 7. Germline loops: CDR1 SQVTM, CDR2 ANQGSEA. This CDR3 is built from 12 residues. DNA of the CDR3: TGCAGCGTAGGACAGGGAAGGACTGGCTACACCTTC. Its protein product is CSVGQGRTGYTF.

V is TRBV7-8 and J is TRBJ1-5; D ambiguous. CDR3 size: 13 residues. With 5 bases removed from V and 5 bases from J, the gap between germline ends came to 10 bases. The germline V gene encodes CDR1 SGHVS and CDR2 FQNEAQ. The CDR3 region is CASSPTLDQPQHF. Written as DNA, the CDR3 is TGTGCCAGCAGCCCGACCCTCGATCAGCCCCAGCATTTT.

The chain couples TRBV29-1 to TRBJ2-7, with D tentatively TRBD1 or TRBD2 (5 bases each). With 5 bases removed from V and 3 bases from J, the gap between germline ends came to 8 bases. Per germline, CDR1 SQVTM and CDR2 ANQGSEA. This CDR3 spans 11 amino acids. The CDR3 sequence: CSVLGDYEQYF. As DNA, the CDR3 is TGCAGCGTTTTGGGGGACTACGAGCAGTACTTC.

The rearrangement joins TRBV5-1 to TRBJ2-3; no clear D. The CDR3 consists of 15 residues. V was trimmed by 6 bases and J by 4 bases, leaving 18 bases between them. Germline CDR1 reads SGHRS; CDR2 reads YFSETQ. CDR3 loop: CASNPRPGGPDTQYF. In DNA, the CDR3 is TGCGCCAGCAACCCCCGGCCAGGCGGTCCAGATACGCAGTATTTT.

This clone was seen only once. The chain joins TRBV7-2 to TRBJ1-2, with TRBD1 matching 8 bases. Germline V gives CDR1 SGHTA, CDR2 FQGNSA. The CDR3 sequence is 13 residues long. The junction had 1 base not matched to a gene; V was cut back by 3 bases and J by 4 bases. The CDR3 here is CASSLDRVYGYTF. For the CDR3, the DNA is TGTGCCAGCAGCTTGGACAGGGTCTATGGCTACACCTTC.

The V gene is TRBV5-6, the J gene TRBJ1-5; a possible D gene is TRBD1 (5 bases). Per germline, CDR1 SGHDT and CDR2 YYEEEE. Trimming cost V 4 bases and J 3 bases, with 8 bases left between them. There are 13 residues in the CDR3. Here the CDR3 DNA reads TGTGCCAGCAGCCTGACAGACAATCAGCCCCAGCATTTT. Protein sequence: CASSLTDNQPQHF.

The chain has TRBV5-1 and TRBJ2-3; D is unclear. Trimming removed 1 base from V and 5 bases from J, with 2 bases in between. This CDR3 has 11 residues. Germline assignment: CDR1 SGHRS and CDR2 YFSETQ. As DNA, the CDR3 is TGCGCCAGCAGCTTGTTAGATACGCAGTATTTT. This translates into CASSLLDTQYF.

This clone is a singleton in its sample. The V call is TRBV5-1, the J call TRBJ1-2; TRBD1 might be the D (6 bases). Germline CDR1 reads SGHRS; CDR2 reads YFSETQ. V was shortened by 4 bases and J by 6 bases, with 16 bases between the two germline ends. CDR3 size: 14 residues. This CDR3 is CASSGYGTRHGYTF. DNA for the CDR3: TGCGCCAGCAGCGGTTATGGGACAAGGCATGGCTACACCTTC.

The rearrangement links TRBV5-5 to TRBJ2-5, with 9 bases matching TRBD2. This CDR3 is built from 14 residues. Germline loops: CDR1 SGHKS, CDR2 YYEKEE (reference sequence). V shed 3 bases and J 5 bases; nucleotides not matched to a gene: 5. The CDR3 spells CASSWGTSLETQYF. CDR3 nucleotide sequence: TGTGCCAGCAGCTGGGGGACTAGCTTGGAGACCCAGTACTTC.

The chain carries TRBV5-6 and TRBJ1-4, with 8 positions matching TRBD1. With V trimmed by 4 bases and J by 10 bases, 9 bases remained unmatched. The germline V gene has CDR1 SGHDT and CDR2 YYEEEE. CDR3 length equals 14 residues. The CDR3 sequence: CASSNTGTGSKLFF. CDR3 nucleotide sequence: TGTGCCAGCAGCAACACCGGGACAGGATCAAAACTGTTTTTT.

V and J are TRBV6-5 and TRBJ2-5; D perhaps matches TRBD1 (6 bases). Germline V gene data show CDR1 as MNHEY and CDR2 as SVGAGI. The CDR3 totals 13 residues. Between the trimmed V and J ends, which lost 6 bases and 3 bases, there was a span of 11 bases. The CDR3 sequence is CASSNRAEETQYF. The CDR3 DNA reads TGTGCCAGCAGCAACAGGGCAGAAGAGACCCAGTACTTC.

The V and J genes are TRBV7-8 and TRBJ2-5, with 7 bases matching TRBD1. Germline V lookup: CDR1 SGHVS, CDR2 FQNEAQ. This CDR3 contains 13 residues. V lost 5 bases and J lost 4; bases outside the gene matches: 4. CDR3 coding DNA: TGTGCCAGCAGCGCAGACAGGGTAGAGACCCAGTACTTC. Translation gives CASSADRVETQYF.

This clone appeared a few times. Here the CDR3 DNA reads TGTGCCTACCTCGGGACAGGGATTCATACTAATGAAAAACTGTTTTTT. This gives the protein CAYLGTGIHTNEKLFF. V usage is TRBV30 and J usage is TRBJ1-4, with TRBD1 matching over 9 bases. Losses at the gene ends were 7 bases for V and 2 bases for J; bases not matched to a gene: 11. Germline CDR1 reads GTSNPN; CDR2 reads SVGIG (reference sequence). This CDR3 has 16 amino acids. Looking up the rest from reference TRBV30 and TRBJ1-4 gives the full variable domain: SQTIHQWPATLVQPVGSPLSLECTVEGTSNPNLYWYRQAAGRGLQLLFYSVGIGQISSEVPQNLSASRPQDRQFILSSKKLLLSDSGFYLCAYLGTGIHTNEKLFFGSGTQLSVL.

This clone was counted only a few times. The chain combines TRBV6-5 with TRBJ2-5; D not resolved. Germline values: CDR1 MNHEY, CDR2 SVGAGI. Trimming took 2 bases from V and 1 from J, leaving 8 bases between them. This CDR3 is 14 amino acids long. Here the CDR3 reads CASSYNRFQETQYF. The CDR3 region has the DNA TGTGCCAGCAGTTACAATCGGTTCCAAGAGACCCAGTACTTC.

This clone has more than one count but fewer than ten. The J gene is TRBJ2-5, the V gene TRBV5-4; D possibly uses TRBD1 or TRBD2 (5 bases each). The CDR3 is 15 residues long. CDR1 and CDR2 from the germline V gene are SGHNT and YYREEE (reference sequence). V lost 0 bases, J lost 3 bases, and 12 bases lay in between. Here the CDR3 reads CASSLAGRRKETQYF. CDR3 DNA: TGTGCCAGCAGCTTGGCGGGACGGCGCAAAGAGACCCAGTACTTC.

This clone was counted only a few times. The rearrangement joins TRBV6-6 to TRBJ2-5, with D maybe TRBD2 (6 bases). The CDR3 is 16 residues long. Trimming took off 2 bases at V and 2 bases at J, with 15 bases between the two ends. Germline loops: CDR1 MNHNY, CDR2 SVGAGI (reference sequence). As DNA, the CDR3 is TGTGCCAGCAGTTACCTCGTGGTAGGAGGGCAAGAGACCCAGTACTTC. This codes for CASSYLVVGGQETQYF.

The J gene is TRBJ2-3, the V gene TRBV2, with 11 bases identical to TRBD2. This CDR3 spans 15 amino acids. V was pared by 6 bases and J by 5 bases, with 7 bases of the junction left unmatched. Germline V gene sequence: CDR1 SNHLY, CDR2 FYNNEI. The CDR3 is CASRRLAGSKDTQYF. The DNA of the CDR3 is TGTGCCAGCAGGAGACTAGCGGGGTCGAAAGATACGCAGTATTTT.

V and J are TRBV18 and TRBJ2-3; D unclear. Trimming shortened V by 1 base and J by 2 bases, and 10 bases separated the two germline ends. Germline CDR1 KGHSH, CDR2 LQKENI. The CDR3 is made up of 15 amino acids. CDR3 residues: CASSPQSHSTDTQYF. The CDR3 DNA follows: TGTGCCAGCTCACCACAGAGCCATTCCACAGATACGCAGTATTTT.

The chain employs TRBV12-5 and TRBJ1-2, with no clear D. Trimming shortened V by 7 bases and J by 4 bases, and 10 bases separated the two germline ends. Germline lookup yields CDR1 LGHNT and CDR2 FRNRAP. CDR3 size: 12 residues. The CDR3, as DNA: TGTGCTAGTGACAGAAAGTTCTATGGCTACACCTTC. Translation: CASDRKFYGYTF.

The chain combines TRBV19 with TRBJ2-5, with D maybe TRBD2 (6 bases). The CDR3 totals 13 residues. Germline CDR1 reads LNHDA; CDR2 reads SQIVND (reference sequence). V shed 5 bases and J shed 5 bases, with 12 bases lying between them. CDR3 sequence: CASSLTRRETQYF. The DNA of the CDR3 is TGTGCCAGTAGTTTGACTAGACGGGAGACCCAGTACTTC.

This clone was detected ten times or more. The rearrangement joins TRBV11-2 to TRBJ2-1; 16 bases match TRBD2. The CDR3 sequence is 16 residues long. V was pared by 6 bases and J by 11 bases, with 10 bases of the junction left unmatched. Germline V gene data show CDR1 as SGHAT and CDR2 as FQNNGV. CDR3 protein: CASRSTGLAGGPKQFF. For the CDR3, the DNA is TGTGCCAGCAGAAGCACGGGACTAGCGGGGGGGCCGAAGCAGTTCTTC.